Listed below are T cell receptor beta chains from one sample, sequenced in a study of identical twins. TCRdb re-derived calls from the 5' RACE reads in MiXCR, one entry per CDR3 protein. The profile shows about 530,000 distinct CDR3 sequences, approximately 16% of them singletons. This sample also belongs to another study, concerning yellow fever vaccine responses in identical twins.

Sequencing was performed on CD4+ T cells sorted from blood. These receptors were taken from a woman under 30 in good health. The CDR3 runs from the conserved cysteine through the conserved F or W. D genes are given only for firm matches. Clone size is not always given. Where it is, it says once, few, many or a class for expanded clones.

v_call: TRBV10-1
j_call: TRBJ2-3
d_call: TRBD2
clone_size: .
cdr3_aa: CASIPTSGRWDTQYF
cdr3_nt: TGCGCCAGCATCCCGACTAGCGGCCGGTGGGATACGCAGTATTTT

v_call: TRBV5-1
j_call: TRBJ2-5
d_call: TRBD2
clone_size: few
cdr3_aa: CASSRLAGVGETQYF
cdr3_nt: TGCGCCAGCAGCCGATTAGCGGGAGTGGGAGAGACCCAGTACTTC

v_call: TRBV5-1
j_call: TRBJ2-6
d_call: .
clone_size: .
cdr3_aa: CASSLENRAGANVLTF
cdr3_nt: TGCGCCAGCAGCTTGGAAAACAGGGCTGGGGCCAACGTCCTGACTTTC

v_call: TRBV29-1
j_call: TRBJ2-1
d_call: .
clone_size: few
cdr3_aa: CSVGSATYNEQFF
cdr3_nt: TGCAGCGTTGGAAGTGCCACCTACAATGAGCAGTTCTTC

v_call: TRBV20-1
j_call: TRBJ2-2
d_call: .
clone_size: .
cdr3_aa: CSAITRGGGELFF
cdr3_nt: TGCAGTGCCATTACGAGAGGCGGCGGGGAGCTGTTTTTT

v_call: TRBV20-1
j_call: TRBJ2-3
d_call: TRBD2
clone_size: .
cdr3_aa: CSGLARTDTQYF
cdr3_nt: TGCAGTGGACTAGCGAGAACAGATACGCAGTATTTT

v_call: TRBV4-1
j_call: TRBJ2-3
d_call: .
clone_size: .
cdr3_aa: CASSQDMVLTDTQYF
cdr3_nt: TGCGCCAGCAGCCAAGATATGGTTCTAACAGATACGCAGTATTTT

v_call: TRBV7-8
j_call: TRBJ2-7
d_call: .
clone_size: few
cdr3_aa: CASSPIAVGGAYEQYF
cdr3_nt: TGTGCCAGCAGCCCCATAGCGGTAGGGGGGGCCTACGAGCAGTACTTC

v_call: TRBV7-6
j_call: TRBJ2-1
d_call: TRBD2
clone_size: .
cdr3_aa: CASSSTAGDATEQFF
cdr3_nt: TGTGCCAGCAGCTCAACCGCGGGAGACGCCACTGAGCAGTTCTTC

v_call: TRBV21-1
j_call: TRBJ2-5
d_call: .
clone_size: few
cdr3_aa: CASSNRPSAQETQYF
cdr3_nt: TGTGCCAGCAGCAATCGACCCAGCGCACAAGAGACCCAGTACTTC

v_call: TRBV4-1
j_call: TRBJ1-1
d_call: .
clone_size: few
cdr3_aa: CASSQDPLELIPGREAFF
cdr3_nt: TGCGCCAGCAGCCAAGATCCCCTCGAGCTAATACCTGGACGAGAAGCTTTCTTT

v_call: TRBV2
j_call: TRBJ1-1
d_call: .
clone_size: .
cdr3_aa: CASSWDIEAFF
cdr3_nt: TGTGCCAGCAGTTGGGACATTGAAGCTTTCTTT

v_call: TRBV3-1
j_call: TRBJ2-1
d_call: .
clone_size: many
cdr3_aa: CASSDTRVKDEQFF
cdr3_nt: TGTGCCAGCAGCGATACTAGGGTTAAGGATGAGCAGTTCTTC

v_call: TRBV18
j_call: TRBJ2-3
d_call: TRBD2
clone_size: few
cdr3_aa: CASSPKAGGHTDTQYF
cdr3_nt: TGTGCCAGCTCACCTAAAGCGGGAGGGCATACAGATACGCAGTATTTT

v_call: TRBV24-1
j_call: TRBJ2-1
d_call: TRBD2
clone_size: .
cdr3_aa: CATSGLAGGPNEQFF
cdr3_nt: TGTGCCACCAGCGGACTAGCGGGAGGACCCAATGAGCAGTTCTTC

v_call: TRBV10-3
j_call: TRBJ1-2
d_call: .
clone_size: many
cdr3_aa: CAISAGLDGGYTF
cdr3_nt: TGTGCCATCAGTGCGGGACTGGATGGTGGCTACACCTTC

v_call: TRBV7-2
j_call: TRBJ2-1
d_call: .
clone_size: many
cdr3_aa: CASSPQLWIAYNEQFF
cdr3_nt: TGTGCCAGCAGCCCCCAGCTCTGGATCGCCTACAATGAGCAGTTCTTC

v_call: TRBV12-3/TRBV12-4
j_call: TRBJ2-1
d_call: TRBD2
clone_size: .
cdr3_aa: CASRRPSGTSNEQFF
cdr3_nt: TGTGCCAGCAGACGCCCTAGCGGGACTTCGAATGAGCAGTTCTTC

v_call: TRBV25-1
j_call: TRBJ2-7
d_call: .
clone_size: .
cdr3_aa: CASSQGRNEQYF
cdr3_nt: TGTGCCAGCAGTCAAGGGAGGAACGAGCAGTACTTC

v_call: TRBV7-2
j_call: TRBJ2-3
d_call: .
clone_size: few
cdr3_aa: CASSRAPGEDTQYF
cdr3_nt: TGTGCCAGCAGCCGAGCTCCAGGGGAAGATACGCAGTATTTT

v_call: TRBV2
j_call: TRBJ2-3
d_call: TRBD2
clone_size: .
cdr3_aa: CASSGGGVGTDTQYF
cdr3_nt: TGTGCCAGCAGTGGGGGGGGAGTGGGCACAGATACGCAGTATTTT

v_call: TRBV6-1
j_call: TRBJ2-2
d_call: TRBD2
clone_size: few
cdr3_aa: CASLLAGGSGELFF
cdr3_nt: TGTGCCAGCCTCTTAGCGGGGGGTTCCGGGGAGCTGTTTTTT

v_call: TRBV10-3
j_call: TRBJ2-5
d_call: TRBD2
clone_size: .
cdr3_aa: CAIRGEGFETQYF
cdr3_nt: TGTGCCATCAGAGGGGAGGGGTTTGAGACCCAGTACTTC

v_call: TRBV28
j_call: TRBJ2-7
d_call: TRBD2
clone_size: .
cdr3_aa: CASSSSGTSLVHEQYF
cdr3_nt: TGTGCCAGCAGTTCTTCCGGGACTAGTCTGGTCCACGAGCAGTACTTC

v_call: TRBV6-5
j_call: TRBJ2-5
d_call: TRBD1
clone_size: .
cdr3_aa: CASSLYGTGGAETQYF
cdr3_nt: TGTGCCAGCAGCTTATACGGGACAGGGGGCGCCGAGACCCAGTACTTC

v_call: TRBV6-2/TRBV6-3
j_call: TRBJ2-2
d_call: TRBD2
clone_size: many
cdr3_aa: CASTPGTSGGANTGELFF
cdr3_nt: TGTGCCAGCACTCCCGGGACTAGCGGAGGAGCAAACACCGGGGAGCTGTTTTTT

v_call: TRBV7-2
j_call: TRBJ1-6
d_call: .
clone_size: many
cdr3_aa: CASSPKGGGNSPLHF
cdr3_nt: TGTGCCAGCAGCCCCAAAGGGGGTGGTAATTCACCCCTCCACTTT

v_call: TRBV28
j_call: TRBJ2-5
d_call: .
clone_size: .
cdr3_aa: CASSFVYMVVSRGQETQYF
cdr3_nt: TGTGCAAGCAGTTTTGTGTATATGGTTGTGTCAAGGGGACAAGAGACCCAGTACTTC

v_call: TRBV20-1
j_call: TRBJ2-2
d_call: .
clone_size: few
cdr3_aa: CSAGTSWEGEVYNGGELFF
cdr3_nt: TGCAGTGCTGGTACCTCCTGGGAGGGGGAGGTGTATAACGGCGGGGAGCTGTTTTTT

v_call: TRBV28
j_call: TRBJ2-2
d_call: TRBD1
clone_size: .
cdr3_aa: CASSRGQGAPGELFF
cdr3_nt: TGTGCCAGCAGTCGCGGACAGGGGGCTCCCGGGGAGCTGTTTTTT

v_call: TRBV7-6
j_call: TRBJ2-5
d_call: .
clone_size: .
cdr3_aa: CASSLSQLAGRGKETQYF
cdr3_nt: TGTGCCAGCAGCTTGTCCCAATTGGCCGGGAGAGGTAAAGAGACCCAGTACTTC